This T cell receptor beta chain was sequenced during a study of CD8 T cells in Susac syndrome. General study points: It was acknowledged in the study that its TCR sequencing and HLA analysis involved a relatively small number of individuals.

As regards this clonotype: Its antigen remains unknown.

The authors reverse transcribed roughly 0.5 to 1 ug RNA with random hexamers. TCRdb passed the immunoSEQ multiplex PCR reads through MiXCR, listing each CDR3 protein once. Of about 160,000 distinct CDR3 sequences listed, roughly 95% are singletons. V shed 7 bases, J shed 7 bases, and the junction held 6 bases outside the gene matches. CDR3 size: 13 residues. Sequencing of TCR beta was undertaken in CD8+ and CD4+ T cells derived from blood. Negative isolation yielded CD8+ and CD4+ T cells; FACS enriched TEMRA cells. This chain connects TRBV12-3 or TRBV12-4 to TRBJ1-2, with 10 bases lining up with TRBD1. The source material was CD4+ T cells from PBMCs. This TCR derives from a human donor with multiple sclerosis. The CDR3 reads CASIGQGVIGYTF. DNA of the CDR3: TGTGCCAGCATAGGACAGGGGGTCATTGGCTACACCTTC.